Presented here are 27 T cell receptor beta chains from one specimen sequenced in a study of OX40 agonist ivuxolimab in advanced cancers. Sequencing used immunoSEQ multiplex PCR; TCRdb keeps in-frame clones, though not all of them. The table lists about 31,000 clones, around 87% of them singletons, with under 30% in the top ten. The sequences come from CD4+ or CD8+ T cells sorted from blood, collected in a trial of the OX40 agonist ivuxolimab. The receptors were sampled from an adult with an advanced solid tumor such as melanoma, head and neck, liver or kidney cancer.

This clone was counted a few times. The chain is built from TRBV5-4 and TRBJ1-2; no definite D call. The ends were cut back, 2 bases at V and 0 bases at J, with 5 bases in the middle. The CDR3 totals 13 residues. Germline loops: CDR1 SGHNT, CDR2 YYREEE (reference sequence). This chain's CDR3 is CASSFTANYGYTF. The DNA for the CDR3 is TGTGCCAGCAGCTTCACAGCTAACTATGGCTACACCTTC. Full variable domain (remainder filled in from reference TRBV5-4 and TRBJ1-2): ETGVTQSPTHLIKTRGQQVTLRCSSQSGHNTVSWYQQALGQGPQFIFQYYREEENGRGNFPPRFSGLQFPNYSSELNVNALELDDSALYLCASSFTANYGYTFGSGTRLTVV.

The chain links TRBV4-2 to TRBJ2-5; 11 bases agree with TRBD2. The CDR3 length is 14 residues. Germline CDR1 reads LGHNA; CDR2 reads YNFKEQ. V lost 4 bases and J lost 3; bases outside the gene matches: 1. CDR3 coding DNA: TGTGCCAGCAGCCCACTAGCGGGAGAAGAGACCCAGTACTTC. Translation gives CASSPLAGEETQYF.

The genes are TRBV19 and TRBJ1-1; the match to TRBD1 covers 7 bases. Per the germline V gene, CDR1 is LNHDA and CDR2 is SQIVND (reference sequence). There are 16 residues in the CDR3. V lost 3 bases to trimming and J lost 1 base; unmatched junction nucleotides: 8. CDR3 protein: CASSIKVNRGNTEAFF. The CDR3 nucleotides read TGTGCCAGTAGTATTAAGGTGAACAGGGGGAACACTGAAGCTTTCTTT. The entire variable domain, with the rest obtained from reference TRBV19 and TRBJ1-1, is as follows: DGGITQSPKYLFRKEGQNVTLSCEQNLNHDAMYWYRQDPGQGLRLIYYSQIVNDFQKGDIAEGYSVSREKKESFPLTVTSAQKNPTAFYLCASSIKVNRGNTEAFFGQGTRLTVV.

The rearrangement uses TRBV2 and TRBJ1-2; D is ambiguous. Germline-derived CDR1 and CDR2 are SNHLY and FYNNEI. The CDR3 is made up of 14 amino acids. V was clipped by 1 base and J by 4 bases, with 10 bases between them. The CDR3: CASSEGRTGYGYTF. CDR3 DNA sequence: TGTGCCAGCAGTGAAGGCAGGACTGGCTATGGCTACACCTTC.

The J gene is TRBJ2-1, the V gene TRBV2; 8 positions match TRBD2. The CDR3 spans 13 residues. J gave up 7 bases and V 3 bases, and 2 bases lay outside the gene matches. Looked up from germline, CDR1 is SNHLY and CDR2 is FYNNEI. CDR3 coding DNA: TGTGCCAGCAGTGAGTCTAGCGGGAATGAGCAGTTCTTC. Protein sequence: CASSESSGNEQFF.

The chain employs TRBV2 and TRBJ2-3, with a weak D call TRBD2 (6 bases). Trimming cost V 7 bases and J 3 bases, with 14 bases left between them. Germline lookup yields CDR1 SNHLY and CDR2 FYNNEI. The CDR3 is made up of 14 amino acids. CDR3 sequence: CASTLPAGTDTQYF. Written as DNA, the CDR3 is TGTGCCAGCACTTTGCCCGCGGGGACAGATACGCAGTATTTT. Full variable domain (remainder filled in from reference TRBV2 and TRBJ2-3): EPEVTQTPSHQVTQMGQEVILRCVPISNHLYFYWYRQILGQKVEFLVSFYNNEISEKSEIFDDQFSVERPDGSNFTLKIRSTKLEDSAMYFCASTLPAGTDTQYFGPGTRLTVL.

The V and J genes are TRBV28 and TRBJ2-7, with D possibly TRBD1 on 6 matching bases. This CDR3 contains 15 residues. Germline assignment: CDR1 MDHEN and CDR2 SYDVKM. The V and J ends lost 10 bases and 7 bases respectively, with 26 bases between them. The CDR3 sequence is CATYPLGAGAREQYF. The CDR3 coding sequence is TGTGCCACCTATCCGTTAGGAGCAGGGGCTCGTGAGCAGTACTTC.

The chain recombines TRBV7-9 with TRBJ2-3, with D possibly being TRBD1 (6 bases). Germline assignment: CDR1 SEHNR and CDR2 FQNEAQ (reference sequence). This CDR3 contains 15 residues. Trimming took 5 bases from V and 2 from J, leaving 14 bases between them. The CDR3 coding sequence is TGTGCCAGCAGCCCCCAGAGGGGGAACACAGATACGCAGTATTTT. Translated, it gives CASSPQRGNTDTQYF.

In nucleotides, the CDR3 is TGTGCCAGTAGTAGTGACAGGGAGGGCTATGGCTACACCTTC. Residues: CASSSDREGYGYTF. The chain has TRBV19 and TRBJ1-2, with 7 nucleotides matching TRBD1. J was trimmed by 4 bases and V by 4 bases; bases with no gene match: 6. Looked up from germline, CDR1 is LNHDA and CDR2 is SQIVND (reference sequence). The CDR3 loop spans 14 amino acids.

The V gene is TRBV5-6, the J gene TRBJ2-1; no reliable D call. The CDR3 is 15 amino acids. Trimming removed 2 bases at V and 3 bases at J, with 12 bases between. CDR1 is SGHDT and CDR2 is YYEEEE in the germline V gene. CDR3 region: CASSLIRDVYNEQFF. As DNA, the CDR3 is TGTGCCAGCAGCTTAATCAGAGACGTCTACAATGAGCAGTTCTTC.

V usage is TRBV19 and J usage is TRBJ1-5; D is unresolved. V gave up 1 base and J gave up 11 bases, with 15 bases separating them. This CDR3 contains 14 residues. The V gene's germline CDR1 is LNHDA and CDR2 SQIVND (reference sequence). The CDR3 nucleotides read TGTGCCAGTAGTATAGCTGGCACCACCCGAGCCCAGCATTTT. Encoded protein: CASSIAGTTRAQHF.

The chain links TRBV18 to TRBJ1-1, with a weak D call TRBD1 (6 bases). The germline V and J ends were trimmed by 3 bases and 0 bases, with 8 bases remaining between them. CDR3 length: 14 residues. The germline V gene has CDR1 KGHSH and CDR2 LQKENI. Written as DNA, the CDR3 is TGTGCCAGCTCACCGGACAGCCTGAACACTGAAGCTTTCTTT. It codes for CASSPDSLNTEAFF.

The chain is built from TRBV18 and TRBJ2-3, with TRBD1 matching 11 bases. CDR3 length equals 16 residues. Germline V gene sequence: CDR1 KGHSH, CDR2 LQKENI. The V and J ends lost 2 bases and 6 bases, in that order; junction bases with no gene match: 7. CDR3 sequence reads: CASSPGRGTGGDTQYF. In DNA, the CDR3 is TGTGCCAGCTCACCAGGGCGTGGGACAGGGGGTGATACGCAGTATTTT.

The rearrangement links TRBV28 to TRBJ2-5; D unclear. TRBJ2-7 matches the DNA end more closely, so the J call is doubtful. The CDR3 runs 12 residues. Germline V CDR1 and CDR2: MDHEN, SYDVKM. The CDR3 DNA is TGTGCCAGCAGTCCCACCTTCTACGAGCAGTACTTC. It encodes CASSPTFYEQYF.

The chain is built from TRBV20-1 and TRBJ2-1; no clear D. The CDR3 sequence is 11 residues long. Germline-derived CDR1 and CDR2 are DFQATT and SNEGSKA (reference sequence). Between the trimmed V and J ends, which lost 1 base and 4 bases, there was a span of 2 bases. For the CDR3, the DNA is TGCAGTGCTAGAGTGTACAATGAGCAGTTCTTC. It encodes CSARVYNEQFF.

The chain is built from TRBV5-1 and TRBJ2-4, with D possibly being TRBD1 (5 bases). Germline CDR1 and CDR2: SGHRS and YFSETQ. The CDR3 consists of 14 residues. Deletions cut 0 bases from V and 1 base from J, with 5 bases between. This chain's CDR3 is CASSLEGAKNIQYF. CDR3 coding DNA: TGCGCCAGCAGCTTGGAGGGGGCCAAAAACATTCAGTACTTC.

Here the CDR3 reads CASSQEEGRHTDTQYF. In DNA form, the CDR3 reads TGTGCCAGCAGCCAAGAAGAGGGTCGTCACACAGATACGCAGTATTTT. The V gene is TRBV4-2, the J gene TRBJ2-3; perhaps TRBD2 as D (5 bases). Germline values: CDR1 LGHNA, CDR2 YNFKEQ. The CDR3 totals 16 residues. Trimming removed 0 bases at V and 2 bases at J, with 12 bases between.

The CDR3 reads CASSQDSARGLADTQYF. The CDR3, as DNA: TGTGCCAGCAGCCAAGATTCCGCACGGGGTCTTGCAGATACGCAGTATTTT. The V gene is TRBV4-2, the J gene TRBJ2-3; D is possibly TRBD2 (5 bases). Trimming stripped 0 bases from V and 4 bases from J, with 17 bases between. The germline V gene has CDR1 LGHNA and CDR2 YNFKEQ. The CDR3 runs 17 residues.

The genes are TRBV7-9 and TRBJ2-2; TRBD2 aligns across 7 bases. The V gene's germline CDR1 is SEHNR and CDR2 FQNEAQ (reference sequence). The CDR3 runs to 18 residues. With V trimmed by 3 bases and J by 1 base, 11 bases remained unmatched. In DNA form, the CDR3 reads TGTGCCAGCAGCTTTGCTAGCGGACCCCTGTGGAACACCGGGGAGCTGTTTTTT. This gives the protein CASSFASGPLWNTGELFF.

The chain has TRBV7-9 and TRBJ1-2; D gene ambiguous. The CDR3 spans 14 residues. V lost 2 bases, J lost 0 bases, and 7 bases lay in between. Germline V gene data show CDR1 as SEHNR and CDR2 as FQNEAQ (reference sequence). The CDR3 loop reads CASSLPGANYGYTF. In DNA, the CDR3 is TGTGCCAGCAGCTTACCAGGTGCTAACTATGGCTACACCTTC.

The chain is built from TRBV10-3 and TRBJ2-3; 13 bases match TRBD2. The CDR3 is 16 residues long. J gave up 3 bases and V 6 bases, and 6 bases lay outside the gene matches. Germline CDR1 and CDR2: ENHRY and SYGVKD. CDR3 residues: CAISSTSGRGTDTQYF. DNA of the CDR3: TGTGCCATCAGCAGTACTAGCGGGAGGGGTACAGATACGCAGTATTTT.

This sequence joins TRBV28 and TRBJ2-5, with unresolved D. The ends were cut back, 4 bases at V and 1 base at J, with 7 bases in the middle. CDR3 length equals 13 residues. Looked up from germline, CDR1 is MDHEN and CDR2 is SYDVKM. The CDR3 loop is CASSSSAQETQYF. CDR3 nucleotide sequence: TGTGCCAGCAGTTCTTCCGCCCAAGAGACCCAGTACTTC.

V usage is TRBV7-9 and J usage is TRBJ2-5; 9 positions agree with TRBD2. The J call could be wrong; TRBJ2-7 is a better fit for the DNA end. This CDR3 is 14 amino acids long. Germline values: CDR1 SEHNR, CDR2 FQNEAQ (reference sequence). Here the CDR3 reads CASSPSGGSYEQYF. As DNA, the CDR3 is TGTGCCAGCAGCCCAAGCGGGGGGTCCTACGAGCAGTACTTC.

V gene TRBV5-1 combines with J gene TRBJ2-3, with D tentatively TRBD1 (5 bases). V was shortened by 4 bases and J by 5 bases, with 11 bases between the two germline ends. The CDR3 has 13 residues. The germline CDR1 and CDR2 sequences are SGHRS and YFSETQ. The DNA for the CDR3 is TGCGCCAGCAGCCTTGGGGCCGGAGATACGCAGTATTTT. It specifies CASSLGAGDTQYF.

CDR3 residues: CASSMIGNTEAFF. In nucleotides, the CDR3 is TGTGCCAGTAGTATGATAGGGAACACTGAAGCTTTCTTT. The genes are TRBV19 and TRBJ1-1; D is uncertain. V was clipped by 3 bases and J by 1 base, with 6 bases between them. Germline CDR1 reads LNHDA; CDR2 reads SQIVND (reference sequence). This CDR3 spans 13 amino acids. Based on the CDR3 plus reference TRBV19 and TRBJ1-1, the full variable domain is DGGITQSPKYLFRKEGQNVTLSCEQNLNHDAMYWYRQDPGQGLRLIYYSQIVNDFQKGDIAEGYSVSREKKESFPLTVTSAQKNPTAFYLCASSMIGNTEAFFGQGTRLTVV.

The V gene is TRBV7-2, the J gene TRBJ2-4; D may be TRBD1 (5 bases). With 1 base removed from V and 9 bases from J, the gap between germline ends came to 22 bases. The CDR3 length is 17 residues. Germline V gene lookup returns CDR1 SGHTA and CDR2 FQGNSA. The CDR3 DNA is TGTGCCAGCAGCTTAGAGGGTGCAGGGTGGGGTAGTGCCATTCAGTACTTC. Translating it yields CASSLEGAGWGSAIQYF.

The V and J genes are TRBV21-1 and TRBJ2-1; TRBD1 is the table's D call and was not checked against the DNA. TRBV21-1 is deemed a pseudogene. The CDR3 is 16 residues long. This CDR3 reads CASSKHDRGSYNEQFF. For the CDR3, the DNA is TGTGCCAGCAGCAAACACGACAGGGGCTCCTACAATGAGCAGTTCTTC.